The sequence of this T cell receptor beta chain was determined in a study of cytomegalovirus exposure and HLA in healthy donors. Germline V lookup: CDR1 SNHLY, CDR2 FYNNEI. Between the trimmed V and J ends, which lost 11 bases and 1 base, there was a span of 9 bases. The CDR3 totals 11 residues. The assay was immunoSEQ multiplex PCR, and TCRdb's table has in-frame clones only and misses some. The sample has fewer than 60,000 clones; 89% are singletons. The study, taken as a whole, reports: According to the study, 150 to 200 TCR beta chains were cytomegalovirus-associated. Clusters of TCRs from the first cohort tended to co-occur in the 100 to 150 validation repertoires (as a later analysis found).

This clone was recorded a few times. The antigen remains unidentified. The donors were part of the approximately 130-subject validation cohort, which stood apart from the roughly 670-subject first cohort. The specimen was PBMCs. The origin of this receptor is a woman aged 18-29 years in good health and CMV-seronegative. The rearrangement uses TRBV2 and TRBJ2-7; the D gene is possibly TRBD2 (5 bases). The CDR3 DNA reads as TGTGCCGGACGGACTTCCTACGAGCAGTACTTC. Protein sequence: CAGRTSYEQYF. Filled out from reference TRBV2 and TRBJ2-7, the complete variable domain reads EPEVTQTPSHQVTQMGQEVILRCVPISNHLYFYWYRQILGQKVEFLVSFYNNEISEKSEIFDDQFSVERPDGSNFTLKIRSTKLEDSAMYFCAGRTSYEQYFGPGTRLTVT.